Shown below are 6 T cell receptor delta chains from a single sample sequenced in a study of gamma-delta T cells after stem cell transplantation. TCRdb reapplied CATT to the RT-PCR reads. The data show thousands of delta-chain clones, 20% to 25% seen once. Source material: gamma-delta T cells. All receptors come from a human donor. It is not recorded whose cells these are; they may come from a transplant donor.

Comments on this clone: The protein in TCRdb stems from a much larger clone and differs at residue 8 from this DNA's translation, likely a read error; here the protein is translated from the DNA. The chain has TRDV3 and TRDJ1; 9 bases map to TRDD3. The CDR3 covers 16 residues. Germline V gene data show CDR1 as TVYSNPD and CDR2 as GDNSRS (reference sequence). The chain's CDR3 is CAMGAGGCGDTDKLIF. DNA for the CDR3: TGTGCGATGGGGGCTGGGGGATGCGGAGACACCGATAAACTCATCTTT.

Notes on this clone: A single base is all that separates this from a far larger clone, so a read error is likely. Other DNA sequences in this specimen translate into the identical CDR3. J is TRDJ1 and V is TRDV1; TRDD2 matches at 7 bases. CDR3 size: 24 residues. The V gene's germline CDR1 is TSWWSYY and CDR2 QGS. V was clipped by 3 bases and J by 0 bases; unmatched bases: 31. The CDR3 loop is CALGDFPTNIPILGEIRYTDKLIF. CDR3 nucleotide sequence: TGTGCTCTTGGGGACTTTCCTACGAACATACCTATACTAGGGGAGATCAGGTACACCGATAAACTCATCTTT.

This clone counts as medium-sized. The V and J genes are TRDV2 and TRDJ1; 12 nucleotides align to TRDD3. CDR3 length: 21 amino acids. Germline CDR1 reads GEAIGNYY; CDR2 reads EKD. V lost 0 bases and J lost 0; bases outside the gene matches: 16. The CDR3 bases are TGTGCCTGTGACACCTTACGACTGGGGGATACCGGTTTAACGTACACCGATAAACTCATCTTT. It specifies CACDTLRLGDTGLTYTDKLIF.

This clone is medium-sized within its sample. The chain is built from TRDV2 and TRDJ1, with 7 nucleotides matching TRDD3. Germline CDR1 is GEAIGNYY and CDR2 is EKD. Trimming cost V 3 bases and J 0 bases; bases outside gene matches: 12. There are 17 residues in the CDR3. The CDR3 loop reads CACDPLLGGPHTDKLIF. CDR3 sequence (DNA): TGTGCCTGTGACCCCTTGCTGGGGGGTCCTCACACCGATAAACTCATCTTT.

Relative to its sample, this clone is medium-sized. V usage is TRDV2 and J usage is TRDJ1; D is possibly TRDD3 (6 bases). Trimming cost V 0 bases and J 2 bases, with 21 bases left between them. This CDR3 has 18 amino acids. CDR1 is GEAIGNYY and CDR2 is EKD in the germline V gene. Here the CDR3 DNA reads TGTGCCTGTGACACCGTTCATGGGGGTCACTATTCAACCGATAAACTCATCTTT. It encodes CACDTVHGGHYSTDKLIF.

This clone counts as medium-sized. Within the sample, other DNA sequences also encode this same CDR3. The chain carries TRDV1 and TRDJ1; 8 bases are a match to TRDD3. CDR1 TSWWSYY and CDR2 QGS come from the germline V gene. This CDR3 is 30 amino acids long. V shed 0 bases, J shed 0 bases, and the junction held 45 bases outside the gene matches. The CDR3 reads CALGELGPLLGPSRVKSRIWGTPYTDKLIF. CDR3 DNA sequence: TGTGCTCTTGGGGAACTAGGTCCGCTCTTAGGGCCTTCCCGTGTTAAGTCGCGCATCTGGGGGACCCCGTACACCGATAAACTCATCTTT.